This entry features one TCR beta chain sequence. Its antigen remains unidentified. Base qualities were left out, and no much larger clone turns up one base away. This specimen belongs to a study of CD8 T cells in ankylosing spondylitis (dated by TCRdb to the late 2010s). Regarding the research as a whole: The study profiled T cell receptor beta repertoires in healthy donors and ankylosing spondylitis patients to find disease-linked TCR variants. The full study cohort comprised about 24 ankylosing spondylitis patients and over a hundred healthy donors. Peripheral blood was sampled, and synovial fluid was also collected from ankylosing spondylitis patients.

V loses 7 bases, J loses 7 bases, and the germline ends lie 19 bases apart. The CDR3, cysteine through phenylalanine, is 13 amino acids long. Just CDR3 DNA is preserved here, 39 bases in frame from base 1. Sequences SQVTM (CDR1) and ANQGSEA (CDR2) are obtained from the germline V gene. The run used an Illumina HiSeq 2500. TCR beta libraries were prepared by quantitative 5'-RACE with molecular barcodes. The authors' analysis ran thus. Disease-linked TCR variants were identified with a new computational method built on a probabilistic model of VDJ rearrangement. The raw public reads went through TCRdb reprocessing: fastp at Q25, MiXCR clone calling, in-frame beta chains kept. One record per CDR3 amino acid sequence lists the most common genes and DNA. The V and J calls come from TCRdb's annotation, not from the publication. The sample records a few hundred thousand distinct CDR3 sequences, under 25% of which are singletons. The top ten clonotypes cover roughly a sixth of the sample.

General study outcomes and caveats: Blood from ankylosing spondylitis patients appeared to be characterized by a TCR beta motif composed of about 8 highly homologous amino acid variants. The disease-linked clones showed a CD8+ phenotype and occurred at relatively low frequencies in peripheral blood. Some motif variants were previously reported in synovial fluid and blood of reactive arthritis patients, suggesting common disease-initiation mechanisms. According to the report, matched synovial fluid samples from ankylosing spondylitis patients were significantly enriched for the disease-linked clones.

The material sequenced was blood, either unsorted or a sorted T cell fraction (not recorded which). The V and J segments used are TRBV29-1 and TRBJ1-2, with a tentative D gene TRBD1 over 6 matching bases. This sequence was found in a male donor with ankylosing spondylitis. The DNA reads TGCAGCGCAAATCGGGGGGGGGCAGCTGGCTACACCTTC. Translation gives CSANRGGAAGYTF.